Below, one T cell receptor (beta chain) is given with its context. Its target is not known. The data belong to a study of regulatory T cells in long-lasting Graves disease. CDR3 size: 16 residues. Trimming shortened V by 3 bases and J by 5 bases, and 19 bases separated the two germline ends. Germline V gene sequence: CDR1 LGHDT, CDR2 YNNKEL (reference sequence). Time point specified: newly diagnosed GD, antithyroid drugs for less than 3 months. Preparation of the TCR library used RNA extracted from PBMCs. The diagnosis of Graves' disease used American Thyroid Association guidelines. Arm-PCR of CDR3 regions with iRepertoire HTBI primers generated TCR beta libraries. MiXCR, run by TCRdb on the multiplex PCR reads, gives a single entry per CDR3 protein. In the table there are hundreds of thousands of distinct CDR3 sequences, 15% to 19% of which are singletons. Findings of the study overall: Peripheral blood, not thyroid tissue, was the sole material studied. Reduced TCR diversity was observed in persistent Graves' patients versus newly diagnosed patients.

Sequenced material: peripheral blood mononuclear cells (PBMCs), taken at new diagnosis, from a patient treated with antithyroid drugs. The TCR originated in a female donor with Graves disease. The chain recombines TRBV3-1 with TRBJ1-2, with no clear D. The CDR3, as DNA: TGTGCCAGCAGCCATCCCTTTCGGGAGGGCCTTTATGGCTACACCTTC. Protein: CASSHPFREGLYGYTF. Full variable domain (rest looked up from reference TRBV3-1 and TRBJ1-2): DTAVSQTPKYLVTQMGNDKSIKCEQNLGHDTMYWYKQDSKKFLKIMFSYNNKELIINETVPNRFSPKSPDKAHLNLHINSLELGDSAVYFCASSHPFREGLYGYTFGSGTRLTVV.